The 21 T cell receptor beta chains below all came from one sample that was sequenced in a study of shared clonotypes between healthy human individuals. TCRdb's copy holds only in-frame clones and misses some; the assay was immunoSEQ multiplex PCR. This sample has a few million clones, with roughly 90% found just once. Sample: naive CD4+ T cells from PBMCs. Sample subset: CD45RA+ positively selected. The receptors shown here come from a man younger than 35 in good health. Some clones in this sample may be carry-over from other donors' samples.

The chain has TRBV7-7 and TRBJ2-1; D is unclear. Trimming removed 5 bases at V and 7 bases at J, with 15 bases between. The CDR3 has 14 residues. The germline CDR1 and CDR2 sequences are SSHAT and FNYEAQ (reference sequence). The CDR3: CASSTRPFGNEQFF. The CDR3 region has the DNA TGTGCCAGCAGCACAAGGCCCTTTGGGAATGAGCAGTTCTTC.

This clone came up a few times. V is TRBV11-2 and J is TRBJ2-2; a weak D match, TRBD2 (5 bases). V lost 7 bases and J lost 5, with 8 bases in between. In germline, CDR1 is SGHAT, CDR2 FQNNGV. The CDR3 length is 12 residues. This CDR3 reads CASTTGTGELFF. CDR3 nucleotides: TGTGCCAGCACCACGGGGACCGGGGAGCTGTTTTTT. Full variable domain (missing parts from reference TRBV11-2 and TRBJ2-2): EAGVAQSPRYKIIEKRQSVAFWCNPISGHATLYWYQQILGQGPKLLIQFQNNGVVDDSQLPKDRFSAERLKGVDSTLKIQPAKLEDSAVYLCASTTGTGELFFGEGSRLTVL.

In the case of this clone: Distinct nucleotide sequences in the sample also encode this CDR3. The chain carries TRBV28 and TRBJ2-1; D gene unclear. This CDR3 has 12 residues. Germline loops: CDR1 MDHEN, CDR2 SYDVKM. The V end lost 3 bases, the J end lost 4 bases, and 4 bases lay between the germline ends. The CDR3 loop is CASSLPYNEQFF. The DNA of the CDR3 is TGTGCCAGCAGTTTGCCATACAATGAGCAGTTCTTC.

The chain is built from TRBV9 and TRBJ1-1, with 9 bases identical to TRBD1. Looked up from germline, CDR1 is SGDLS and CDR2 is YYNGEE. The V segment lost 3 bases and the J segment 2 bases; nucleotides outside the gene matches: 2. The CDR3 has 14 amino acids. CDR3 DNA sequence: TGTGCCAGCAGCGCGGACAGGGGAAACACTGAAGCTTTCTTT. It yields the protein CASSADRGNTEAFF.

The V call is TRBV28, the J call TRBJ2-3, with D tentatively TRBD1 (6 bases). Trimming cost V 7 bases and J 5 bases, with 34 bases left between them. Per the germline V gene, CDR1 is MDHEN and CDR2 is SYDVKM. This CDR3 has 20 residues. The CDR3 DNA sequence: TGTGCCAGCAAGGGCCCCGTGTATTCGCACAGGGACAACTCGATAGATACGCAGTATTTT. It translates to CASKGPVYSHRDNSIDTQYF.

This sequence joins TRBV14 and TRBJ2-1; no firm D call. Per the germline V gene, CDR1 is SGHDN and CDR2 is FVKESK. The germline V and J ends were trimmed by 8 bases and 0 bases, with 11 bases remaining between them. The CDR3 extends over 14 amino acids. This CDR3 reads CASSGEYSYNEQFF. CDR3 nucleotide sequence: TGTGCCAGCTCTGGGGAATACTCCTACAATGAGCAGTTCTTC.

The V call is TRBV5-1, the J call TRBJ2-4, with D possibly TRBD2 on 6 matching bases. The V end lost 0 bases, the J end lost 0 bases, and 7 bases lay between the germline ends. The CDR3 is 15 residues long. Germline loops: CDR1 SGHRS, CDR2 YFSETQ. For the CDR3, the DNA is TGCGCCAGCAGCTTGGCGGGGGAAGCCAAAAACATTCAGTACTTC. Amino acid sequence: CASSLAGEAKNIQYF.

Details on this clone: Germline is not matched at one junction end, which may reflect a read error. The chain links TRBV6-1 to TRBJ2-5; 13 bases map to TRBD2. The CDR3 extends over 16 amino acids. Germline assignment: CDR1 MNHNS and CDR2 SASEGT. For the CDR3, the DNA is TGTGCCAGCAGGGAAGTACTAGCGGGAGGGCGCGGGACCCAGTACTTC. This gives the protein CASREVLAGGRGTQYF.

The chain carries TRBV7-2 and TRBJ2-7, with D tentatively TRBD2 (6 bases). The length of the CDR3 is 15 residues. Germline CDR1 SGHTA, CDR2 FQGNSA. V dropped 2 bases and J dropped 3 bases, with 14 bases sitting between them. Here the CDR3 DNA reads TGTGCCAGCAGCTTATTTAGTGGGGGGATCTACGAGCAGTACTTC. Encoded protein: CASSLFSGGIYEQYF. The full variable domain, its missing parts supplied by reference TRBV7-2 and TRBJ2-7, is GAGVSQSPSNKVTEKGKDVELRCDPISGHTALYWYRQSLGQGLEFLIYFQGNSAPDKSGLPSDRFSAERTGGSVSTLTIQRTQQEDSAVYLCASSLFSGGIYEQYFGPGTRLTVT.

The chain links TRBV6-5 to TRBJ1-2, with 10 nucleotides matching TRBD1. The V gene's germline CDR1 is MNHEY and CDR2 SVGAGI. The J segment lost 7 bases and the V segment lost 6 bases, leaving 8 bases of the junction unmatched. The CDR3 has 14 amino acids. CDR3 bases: TGTGCCAGCAGACCCGGGACAGGGGCCGGTGGCTACACCTTC. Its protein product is CASRPGTGAGGYTF.

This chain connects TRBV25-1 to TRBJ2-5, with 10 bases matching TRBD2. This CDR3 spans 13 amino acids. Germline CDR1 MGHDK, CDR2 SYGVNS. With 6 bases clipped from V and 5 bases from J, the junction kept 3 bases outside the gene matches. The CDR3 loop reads CASSLAGVETQYF. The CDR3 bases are TGTGCCAGCAGCCTAGCGGGAGTGGAGACCCAGTACTTC.

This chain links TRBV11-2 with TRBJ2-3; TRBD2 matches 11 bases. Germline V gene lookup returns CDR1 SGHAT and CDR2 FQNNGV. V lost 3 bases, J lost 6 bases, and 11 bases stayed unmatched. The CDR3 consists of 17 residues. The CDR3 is CASSFRLLAGVSDTQYF. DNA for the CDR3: TGTGCCAGCAGCTTTCGGCTACTAGCGGGAGTCAGCGATACGCAGTATTTT.

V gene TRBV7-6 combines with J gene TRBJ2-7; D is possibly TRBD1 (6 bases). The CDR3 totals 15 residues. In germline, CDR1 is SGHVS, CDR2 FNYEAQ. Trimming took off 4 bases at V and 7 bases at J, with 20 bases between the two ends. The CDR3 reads CASSSPSTGPLEQYF. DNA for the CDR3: TGTGCCAGCAGCTCACCTTCGACAGGTCCGCTGGAGCAGTACTTC.

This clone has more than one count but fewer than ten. CDR3 coding DNA: TGCAGCGTTGATTGGGACAGGAGGAACACTGAAGCTTTCTTT. Protein product: CSVDWDRRNTEAFF. V is TRBV29-1 and J is TRBJ1-1; TRBD1 matches 8 bases. The CDR3 extends over 14 amino acids. The ends lost 3 bases at V and 1 base at J; junction bases unmatched: 4. The V gene's germline CDR1 is SQVTM and CDR2 ANQGSEA.

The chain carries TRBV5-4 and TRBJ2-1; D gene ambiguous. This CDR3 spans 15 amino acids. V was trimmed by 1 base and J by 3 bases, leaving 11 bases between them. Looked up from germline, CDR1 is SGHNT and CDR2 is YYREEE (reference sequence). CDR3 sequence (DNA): TGTGCCAGCAGCTTGTATGCCGCAAACTACAATGAGCAGTTCTTC. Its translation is CASSLYAANYNEQFF.

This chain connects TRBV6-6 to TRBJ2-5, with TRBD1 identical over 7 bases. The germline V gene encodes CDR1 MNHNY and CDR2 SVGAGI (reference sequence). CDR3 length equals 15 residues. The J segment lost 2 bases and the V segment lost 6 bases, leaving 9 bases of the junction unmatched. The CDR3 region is CASRRTGQRQETQYF. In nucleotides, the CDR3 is TGTGCCAGCAGGCGGACAGGACAGAGGCAAGAGACCCAGTACTTC.

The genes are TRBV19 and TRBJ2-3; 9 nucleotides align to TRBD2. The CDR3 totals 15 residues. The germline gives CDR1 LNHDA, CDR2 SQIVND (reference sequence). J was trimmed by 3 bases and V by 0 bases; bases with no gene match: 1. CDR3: CASSIDLAGTDTQYF. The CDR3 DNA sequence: TGTGCCAGTAGTATAGATCTAGCGGGAACAGATACGCAGTATTTT.

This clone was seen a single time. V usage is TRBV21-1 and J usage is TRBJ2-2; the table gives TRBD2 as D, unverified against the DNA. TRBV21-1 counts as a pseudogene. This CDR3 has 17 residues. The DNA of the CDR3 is TGTGCCAGCAGCAGGCTTGGGACTAGCGGGAGGGGCGGGGAGCTGTTTTTT. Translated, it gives CASSRLGTSGRGGELFF.

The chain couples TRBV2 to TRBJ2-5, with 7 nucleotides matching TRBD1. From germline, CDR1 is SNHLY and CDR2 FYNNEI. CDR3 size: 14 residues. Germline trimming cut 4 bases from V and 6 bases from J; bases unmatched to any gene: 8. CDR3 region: CASSGQGRGKTQYF. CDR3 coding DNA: TGTGCCAGCAGTGGACAGGGAAGGGGGAAGACCCAGTACTTC.

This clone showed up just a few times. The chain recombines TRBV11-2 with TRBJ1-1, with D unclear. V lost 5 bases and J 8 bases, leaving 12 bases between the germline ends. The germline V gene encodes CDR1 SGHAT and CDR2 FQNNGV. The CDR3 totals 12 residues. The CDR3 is CASSRVYEEAFF. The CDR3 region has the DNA TGTGCCAGCAGCCGCGTGTACGAAGAAGCTTTCTTT.

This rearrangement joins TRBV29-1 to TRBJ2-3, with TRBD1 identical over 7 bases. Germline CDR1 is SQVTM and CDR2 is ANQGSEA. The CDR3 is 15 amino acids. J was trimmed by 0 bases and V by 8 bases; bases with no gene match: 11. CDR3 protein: CSYSGQYSSTDTQYF. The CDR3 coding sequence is TGCAGCTATTCGGGACAGTACTCTAGCACAGATACGCAGTATTTT.